This T cell receptor (beta chain) was documented in a study of T cell responses to AZD1222 COVID-19 vaccine. The study, taken as a whole, reports: The donor cohort was predominantly white British with a female majority, and clonal diversity may have been underestimated. Of spike-specific TCRs, nearly half reportedly target regions left unmutated in variants. Repertoires were sampled only after the peak T cell response.

The CDR3 is 14 amino acids. From germline, CDR1 is MNHNS and CDR2 SASEGT. Trimming shortened V by 3 bases and J by 7 bases, and 12 bases separated the two germline ends. Generated by immunoSEQ multiplex PCR, the TCRdb table keeps only in-frame clones and is missing some. The sample lists 150,000 to 200,000 clones; about 92% were seen once. Comment on this clone: Its cognate antigen is unknown.

V usage is TRBV6-1 and J usage is TRBJ2-2; no clear D. The clonotype comes from an adult who received the AZD1222 COVID-19 vaccine. Material: peripheral blood, obtained 28 days after the second AZD1222 dose. The DNA of the CDR3 is TGTGCCAGCAGTGATACCCACGCGATCGGGGAGCTGTTTTTT. Amino acid sequence: CASSDTHAIGELFF.